This T cell receptor (beta chain) is drawn from a study of human T cells and chemical hapten exposure listed by TCRdb under 2021. For the study in its entirety: For sensitization, 2% DPC in acetone was applied to a roughly 2 cm by roughly 2 cm area of upper inner arm skin. Patch testing was done on the upper back using Finn chambers containing 0.01% DPC, and results were scored after 6 days according to International Contact Dermatitis Research Group standards. Most of the patients in the cohort were female, and the cohort covered alopecia areata with under or over 50% scalp involvement, alopecia totalis and alopecia universalis. Blood for TCR sequencing was provided by twenty-nine alopecia patients at one to four time points (pre-sensitization, 2, 6 and 24 weeks). Libraries were combined into a pool for sequencing, and differences in TCR yield between samples came mainly from small differences in library volumes within the pool. Weekly therapeutic DPC doses were additionally applied to the scalp of patients throughout the approximately 24-week study period. Blood samples were taken from patients before sensitization (week 0) and then at 2, 6 and about 24 weeks after DPC sensitization. The study tracked peripheral blood TCR repertoire changes in vivo during primary and secondary sensitization to the hapten diphenylcyclopropenone (DPC) in alopecia patients. Broad study findings and their caveats: No change with DPC sensitization was found in the number of TCRs above 1 in 1000 frequency, and no evidence of global repertoire structure alterations was found. Expanded TCRs formed significantly more large CDR3 similarity clusters than pre-sensitization or healthy control sets, consistent with antigen-driven responses. Patch test score correlated positively with the number of PT1 expanded TCRs, reaching significance at thresholds 8, 16 and 32 but not at 4. After repeated subsampling, changes were observed in the strength of the expansion versus patch-test correlation and in the threshold at which the correlation became significant. Because every patient had alopecia, a presumed autoimmune disease, the patients' immune response might differ from that of healthy individuals.

The library was built by means of RACE. The sequencing machine was a NextSeq 500. During library preparation, unique molecular identifiers were attached to individual cDNA molecules so that TCRs could be counted in a quantitative, reproducible way. For every blood RNA sample, sequencing covered both the TCR alpha and TCR beta chains. As for how the authors treated the data: A median of about 89,000 TCRs per sample was observed, with a range of about 20,000 to 700,000. V, J and CDR3 annotation of the TCR reads was carried out using the Decombinator software suite. To make PS versus PT1 abundance plots, every sample was subsampled to the same number of TCRs (28,000). TCRs were defined as expanded if absent before sensitization and observed at least eight times at the 2-week time point. TCRdb reworked the public reads: Q25 trimming with fastp, MiXCR clone assembly, productive beta chains retained. Records with the same CDR3 protein are collapsed into one entry carrying the most frequent genes and DNA. It is TCRdb's table, rather than the study itself, that gives the V and J calls and clone size. The sample table contains 110,000 or so distinct CDR3 sequences; only one count was recorded for 9% to 9.5% of them. Clones ranked in the top ten supply about 3.1% of the sample.

Details on this clonotype: Its antigen remains undetermined. Within one base of it there is no much larger clone, and no base qualities were kept.

Inclusive of the bounding cysteine and phenylalanine, the CDR3 is 15 residues long. Just CDR3 DNA is preserved here, 45 bases in frame from base 1. V loses 2 bases of germline sequence and J loses 5 bases, and the interval between the two ends is 10 bases. The germline V gene (reference sequence) provides CDR1 SEHNR and CDR2 FQNEAQ. The meaning of the sample's time point label: patch test 2, 6 weeks after DPC sensitization. The treatment or condition label here, explained by the study, means: therapeutic diphenylcyclopropenone sensitization with weekly scalp DPC. At every patch-test visit, the blood draw took place before the patch test was put on. Patients were eligible if aged 18 to 70, diagnosed with alopecia and judged suitable for DPC therapy, and pregnant patients were excluded. Unfractionated whole blood was collected in Tempus Blood RNA tubes, and total RNA was extracted from that blood.

The sample consisted of whole blood, taken in connection with sensitization to the hapten diphenylcyclopropenone (DPC). This receptor was identified in a woman in her thirties or forties with alopecia areata. Some clones in this sample may be carry-over from other donors' samples. Rearrangement joined TRBV7-9 to TRBJ1-6; the D gene lacks a confident call. The CDR3 protein: CASSLLSANNSPLHF. The DNA sequence is given as TGTGCCAGCAGCTTACTCAGCGCGAATAATTCACCCCTCCACTTT.